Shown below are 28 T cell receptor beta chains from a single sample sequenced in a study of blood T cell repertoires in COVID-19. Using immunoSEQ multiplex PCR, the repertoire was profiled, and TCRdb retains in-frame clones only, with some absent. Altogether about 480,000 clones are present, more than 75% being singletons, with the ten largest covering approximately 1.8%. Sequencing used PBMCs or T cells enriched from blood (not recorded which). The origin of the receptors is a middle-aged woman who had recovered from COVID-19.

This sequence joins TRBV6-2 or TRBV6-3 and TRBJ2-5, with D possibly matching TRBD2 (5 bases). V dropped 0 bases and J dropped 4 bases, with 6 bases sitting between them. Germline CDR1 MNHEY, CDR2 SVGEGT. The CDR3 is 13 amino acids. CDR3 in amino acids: CASSYSGRETQYF. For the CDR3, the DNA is TGTGCCAGCAGTTACTCGGGGAGAGAGACCCAGTACTTC.

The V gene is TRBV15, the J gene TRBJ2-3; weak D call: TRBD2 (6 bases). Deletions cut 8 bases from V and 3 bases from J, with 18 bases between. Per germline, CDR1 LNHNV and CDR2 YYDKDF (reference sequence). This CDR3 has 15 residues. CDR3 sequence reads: CATGWRAEGTDTQYF. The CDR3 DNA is TGTGCCACCGGGTGGCGGGCGGAGGGGACAGATACGCAGTATTTT. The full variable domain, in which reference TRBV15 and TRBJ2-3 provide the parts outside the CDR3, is DAMVIQNPRYQVTQFGKPVTLSCSQTLNHNVMYWYQQKSSQAPKLLFHYYDKDFNNEADTPDNFQSRRPNTSFCFLDIRSPGLGDTAMYLCATGWRAEGTDTQYFGPGTRLTVL.

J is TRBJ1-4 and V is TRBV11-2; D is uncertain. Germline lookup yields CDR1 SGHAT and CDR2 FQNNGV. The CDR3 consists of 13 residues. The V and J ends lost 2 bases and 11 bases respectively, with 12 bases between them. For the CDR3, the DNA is TGTGCCAGCAGCTTACAGGATGGGAGTAAACTGTTTTTT. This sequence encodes CASSLQDGSKLFF.

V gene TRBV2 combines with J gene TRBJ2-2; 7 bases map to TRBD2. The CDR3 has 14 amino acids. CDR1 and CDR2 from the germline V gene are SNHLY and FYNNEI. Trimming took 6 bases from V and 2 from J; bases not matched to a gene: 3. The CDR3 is CASSGGLNTGELFF. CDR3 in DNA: TGTGCCAGCAGCGGGGGACTAAACACCGGGGAGCTGTTTTTT.

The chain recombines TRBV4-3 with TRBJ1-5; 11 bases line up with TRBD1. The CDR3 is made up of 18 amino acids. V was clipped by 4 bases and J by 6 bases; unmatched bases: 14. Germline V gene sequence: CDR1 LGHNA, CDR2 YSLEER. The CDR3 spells CASSRFYSDRGLGQPQHF. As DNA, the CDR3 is TGCGCCAGCAGCCGTTTTTATTCGGACAGGGGGCTTGGTCAGCCCCAGCATTTT.

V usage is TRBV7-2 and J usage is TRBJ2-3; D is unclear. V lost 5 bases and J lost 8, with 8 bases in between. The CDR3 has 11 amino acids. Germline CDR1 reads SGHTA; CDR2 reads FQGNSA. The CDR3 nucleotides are TGTGCCAGCAGCATTACCGGTACGCAGTATTTT. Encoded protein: CASSITGTQYF. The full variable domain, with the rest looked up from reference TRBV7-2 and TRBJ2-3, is GAGVSQSPSNKVTEKGKDVELRCDPISGHTALYWYRQSLGQGLEFLIYFQGNSAPDKSGLPSDRFSAERTGGSVSTLTIQRTQQEDSAVYLCASSITGTQYFGPGTRLTVL.

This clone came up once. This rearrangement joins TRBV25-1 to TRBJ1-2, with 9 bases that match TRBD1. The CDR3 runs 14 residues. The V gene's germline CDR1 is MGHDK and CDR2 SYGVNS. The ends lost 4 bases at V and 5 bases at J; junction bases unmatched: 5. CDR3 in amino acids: CASSARTGVYGYTF. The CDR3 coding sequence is TGTGCCAGCAGTGCCCGGACAGGGGTATATGGCTACACCTTC.

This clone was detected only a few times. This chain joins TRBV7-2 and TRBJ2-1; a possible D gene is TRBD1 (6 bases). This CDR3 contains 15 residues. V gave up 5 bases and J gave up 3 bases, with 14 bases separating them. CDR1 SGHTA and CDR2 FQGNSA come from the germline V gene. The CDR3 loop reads CASSAQGFGYNEQFF. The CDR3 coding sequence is TGTGCCAGCAGCGCCCAGGGGTTCGGCTACAATGAGCAGTTCTTC.

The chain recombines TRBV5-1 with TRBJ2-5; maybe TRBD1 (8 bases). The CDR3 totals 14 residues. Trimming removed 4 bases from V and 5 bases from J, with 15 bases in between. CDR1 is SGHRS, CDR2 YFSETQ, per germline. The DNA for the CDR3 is TGCGCCAGCAGCCCCACAGGGGGGGAGGAGACCCAGTACTTC. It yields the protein CASSPTGGEETQYF. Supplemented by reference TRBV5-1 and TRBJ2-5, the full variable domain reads KAGVTQTPRYLIKTRGQQVTLSCSPISGHRSVSWYQQTPGQGLQFLFEYFSETQRNKGNFPGRFSGRQFSNSRSEMNVSTLELGDSALYLCASSPTGGEETQYFGPGTRLLVL.

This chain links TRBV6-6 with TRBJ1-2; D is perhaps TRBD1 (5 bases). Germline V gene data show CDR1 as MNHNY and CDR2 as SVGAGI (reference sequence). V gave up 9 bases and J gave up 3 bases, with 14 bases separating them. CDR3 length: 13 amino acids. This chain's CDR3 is CASGALADYGYTF. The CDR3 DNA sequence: TGTGCCAGTGGGGCGTTGGCTGACTATGGCTACACCTTC.

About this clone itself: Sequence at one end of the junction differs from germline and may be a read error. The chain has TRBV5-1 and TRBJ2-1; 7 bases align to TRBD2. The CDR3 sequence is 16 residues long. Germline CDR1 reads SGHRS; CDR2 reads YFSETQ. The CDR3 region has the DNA TGCGCCAGCAACTTGAGGGCGGGAGTGGGCTACAATGAGCAGTTCTTC. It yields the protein CASNLRAGVGYNEQFF.

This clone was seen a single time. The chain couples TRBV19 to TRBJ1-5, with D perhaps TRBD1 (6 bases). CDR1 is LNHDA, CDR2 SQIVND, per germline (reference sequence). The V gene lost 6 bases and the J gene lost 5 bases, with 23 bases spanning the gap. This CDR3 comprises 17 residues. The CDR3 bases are TGTGCCAGTAGAACAAATACTCCCAGGGGTTTGGATCAGCCCCAGCATTTT. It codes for CASRTNTPRGLDQPQHF.

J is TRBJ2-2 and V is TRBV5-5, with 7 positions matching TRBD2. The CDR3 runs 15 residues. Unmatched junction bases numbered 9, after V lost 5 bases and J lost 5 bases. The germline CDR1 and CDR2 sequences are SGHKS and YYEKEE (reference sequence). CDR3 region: CASSLAVKQTGELFF. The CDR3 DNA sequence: TGTGCCAGCAGTCTAGCGGTTAAACAAACCGGGGAGCTGTTTTTT.

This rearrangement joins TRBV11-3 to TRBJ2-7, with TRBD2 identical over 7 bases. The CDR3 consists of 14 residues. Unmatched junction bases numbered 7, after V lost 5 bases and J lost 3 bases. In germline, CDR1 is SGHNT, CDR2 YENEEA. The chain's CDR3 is CASSPRDYIYEQYF. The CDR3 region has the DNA TGTGCCAGCAGCCCACGGGACTACATCTACGAGCAGTACTTC.

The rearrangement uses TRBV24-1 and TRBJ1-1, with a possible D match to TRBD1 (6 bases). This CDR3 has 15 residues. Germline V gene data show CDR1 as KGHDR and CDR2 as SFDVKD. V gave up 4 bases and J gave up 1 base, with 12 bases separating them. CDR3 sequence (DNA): TGTGCCACCAGTGAACAGGGCTCCTCGAACACTGAAGCTTTCTTT. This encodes CATSEQGSSNTEAFF.

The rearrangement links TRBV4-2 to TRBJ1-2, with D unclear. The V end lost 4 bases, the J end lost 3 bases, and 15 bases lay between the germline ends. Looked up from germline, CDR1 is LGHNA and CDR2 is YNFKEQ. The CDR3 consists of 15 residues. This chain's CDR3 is CASSRMTLEDYGYTF. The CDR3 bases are TGTGCCAGCAGCCGCATGACTCTCGAGGACTATGGCTACACCTTC.

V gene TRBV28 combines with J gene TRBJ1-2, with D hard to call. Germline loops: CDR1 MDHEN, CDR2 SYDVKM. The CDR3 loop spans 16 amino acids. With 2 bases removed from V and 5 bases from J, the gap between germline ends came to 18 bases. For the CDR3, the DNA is TGTGCCAGCAGTTTACCCTTCCGAGGGATTGGATATGGCTACACCTTC. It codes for CASSLPFRGIGYGYTF.

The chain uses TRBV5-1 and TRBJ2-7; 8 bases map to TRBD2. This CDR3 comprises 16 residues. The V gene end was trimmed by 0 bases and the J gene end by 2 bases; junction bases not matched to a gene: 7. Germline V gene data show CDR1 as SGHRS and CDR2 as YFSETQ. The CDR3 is CASSLGGTSGTYEQYF. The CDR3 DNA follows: TGCGCCAGCAGCTTGGGGGGCACTAGCGGAACCTACGAGCAGTACTTC. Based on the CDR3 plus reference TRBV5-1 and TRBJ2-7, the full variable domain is KAGVTQTPRYLIKTRGQQVTLSCSPISGHRSVSWYQQTPGQGLQFLFEYFSETQRNKGNFPGRFSGRQFSNSRSEMNVSTLELGDSALYLCASSLGGTSGTYEQYFGPGTRLTVT.

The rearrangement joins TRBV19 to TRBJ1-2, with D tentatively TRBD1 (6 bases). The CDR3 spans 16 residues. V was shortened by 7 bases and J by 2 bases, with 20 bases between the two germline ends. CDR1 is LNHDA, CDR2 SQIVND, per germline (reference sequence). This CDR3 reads CASTPPARTVNYGYTF. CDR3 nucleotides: TGTGCCAGTACCCCCCCGGCCAGGACAGTCAACTATGGCTACACCTTC.

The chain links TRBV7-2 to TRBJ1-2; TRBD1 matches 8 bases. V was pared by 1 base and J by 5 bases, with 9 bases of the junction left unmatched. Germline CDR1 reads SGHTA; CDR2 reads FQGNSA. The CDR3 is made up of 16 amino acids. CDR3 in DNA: TGTGCCAGCAGCTTAGGTTGGGCCCAGGGGGCTTATGGCTACACCTTC. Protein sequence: CASSLGWAQGAYGYTF.

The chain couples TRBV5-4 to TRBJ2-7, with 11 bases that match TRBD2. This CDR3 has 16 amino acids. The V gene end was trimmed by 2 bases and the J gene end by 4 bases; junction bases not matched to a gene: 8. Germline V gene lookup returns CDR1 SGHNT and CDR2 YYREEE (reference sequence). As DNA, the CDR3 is TGTGCCAGCAGCTTAGAACTAGCGGGAGTAGGGTACGAGCAGTACTTC. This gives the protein CASSLELAGVGYEQYF.

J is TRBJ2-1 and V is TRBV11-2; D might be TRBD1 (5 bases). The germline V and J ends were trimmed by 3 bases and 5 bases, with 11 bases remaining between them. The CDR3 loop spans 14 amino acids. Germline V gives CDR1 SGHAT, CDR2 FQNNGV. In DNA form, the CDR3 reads TGTGCCAGCAGCTTTTCGACAGTTAACAATGAGCAGTTCTTC. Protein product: CASSFSTVNNEQFF.

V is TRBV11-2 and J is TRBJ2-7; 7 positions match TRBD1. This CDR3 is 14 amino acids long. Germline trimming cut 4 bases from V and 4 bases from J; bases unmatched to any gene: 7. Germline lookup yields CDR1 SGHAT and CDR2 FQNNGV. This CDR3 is CASSSSGTEYEQYF. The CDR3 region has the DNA TGTGCCAGCAGCTCCTCCGGGACAGAATACGAGCAGTACTTC.

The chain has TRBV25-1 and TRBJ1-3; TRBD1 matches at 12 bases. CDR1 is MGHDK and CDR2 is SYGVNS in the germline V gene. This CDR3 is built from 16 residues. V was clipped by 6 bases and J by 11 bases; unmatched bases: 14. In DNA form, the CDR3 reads TGTGCCAGCAGCCAACCTATGGGACAGGGGGCCCCCTCCATATATTTT. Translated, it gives CASSQPMGQGAPSIYF.

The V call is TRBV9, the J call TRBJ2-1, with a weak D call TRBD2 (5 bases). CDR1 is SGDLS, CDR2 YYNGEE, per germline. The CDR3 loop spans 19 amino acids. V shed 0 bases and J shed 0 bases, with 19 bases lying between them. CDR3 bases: TGTGCCAGCAGCGTAGTGGGCCAAGTATTAGGGAGCTCCTACAATGAGCAGTTCTTC. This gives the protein CASSVVGQVLGSSYNEQFF.

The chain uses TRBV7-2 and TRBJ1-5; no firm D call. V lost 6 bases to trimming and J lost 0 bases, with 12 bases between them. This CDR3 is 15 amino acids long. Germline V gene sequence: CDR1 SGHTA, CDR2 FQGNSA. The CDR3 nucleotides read TGTGCCAGCAGACCTTCACACGCTAGCAATCAGCCCCAGCATTTT. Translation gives CASRPSHASNQPQHF. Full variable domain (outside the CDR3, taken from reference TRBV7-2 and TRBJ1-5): GAGVSQSPSNKVTEKGKDVELRCDPISGHTALYWYRQSLGQGLEFLIYFQGNSAPDKSGLPSDRFSAERTGGSVSTLTIQRTQQEDSAVYLCASRPSHASNQPQHFGDGTRLSIL.

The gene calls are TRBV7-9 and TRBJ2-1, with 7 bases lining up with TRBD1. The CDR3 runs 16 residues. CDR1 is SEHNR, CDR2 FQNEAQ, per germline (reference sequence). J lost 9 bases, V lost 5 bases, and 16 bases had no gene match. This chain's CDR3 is CASSPGQLDHIGEQFF. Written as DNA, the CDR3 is TGTGCCAGCAGCCCGGGACAGCTCGATCACATCGGTGAGCAGTTCTTC. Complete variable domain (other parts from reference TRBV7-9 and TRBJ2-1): DTGVSQNPRHKITKRGQNVTFRCDPISEHNRLYWYRQTLGQGPEFLTYFQNEAQLEKSRLLSDRFSAERPKGSFSTLEIQRTEQGDSAMYLCASSPGQLDHIGEQFFGPGTRLTVL.

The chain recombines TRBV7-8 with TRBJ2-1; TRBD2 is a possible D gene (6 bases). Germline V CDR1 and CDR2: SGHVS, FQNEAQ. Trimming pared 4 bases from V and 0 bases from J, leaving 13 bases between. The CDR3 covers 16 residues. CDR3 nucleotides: TGTGCCAGCAGCTCCCTTGGGGGGACCTCCTACAATGAGCAGTTCTTC. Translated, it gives CASSSLGGTSYNEQFF.